These 9 T cell receptor beta chains were sequenced from one sample in a study of T-cell memory formation after mild COVID-19. One entry per CDR3 protein, called by TCRdb with MiXCR from the 5' RACE reads. The sample includes about 160,000 distinct CDR3 sequences, roughly 31% of them seen just once. Sample: PBMCs or a T cell subset sorted from them (not recorded which). Receptor source: an adult woman who had mild COVID-19 (a few samples of this study predate the infection). Cell type and time point are not known.

This clonotype appeared many times. The V gene is TRBV5-1, the J gene TRBJ2-7, with a weak D call TRBD1 (6 bases). Trimming cost V 1 base and J 2 bases, with 10 bases left between them. CDR1 is SGHRS, CDR2 YFSETQ, per germline. CDR3 length: 14 residues. The CDR3 DNA is TGCGCCAGCAGCTTGTCACCAGGGGCCTACGAGCAGTACTTC. The encoded protein is CASSLSPGAYEQYF.

The chain couples TRBV5-6 to TRBJ2-7; D perhaps matches TRBD2 (5 bases). There are 14 residues in the CDR3. Between the trimmed V and J ends, which lost 2 bases and 2 bases, there was a span of 11 bases. Germline CDR1 SGHDT, CDR2 YYEEEE. The CDR3 region is CASSLRERAYEQYF. The CDR3 nucleotides are TGTGCCAGCAGCTTAAGAGAGAGGGCCTACGAGCAGTACTTC.

As DNA, the CDR3 is TGTGCCAGCAGCTTCGGAACTAGCGGGGTTGATGAGCAGTTCTTC. Protein product: CASSFGTSGVDEQFF. The V call is TRBV7-9, the J call TRBJ2-1, with 10 bases lining up with TRBD2. Germline CDR1 is SEHNR and CDR2 is FQNEAQ (reference sequence). The CDR3 runs 15 residues. Losses at the gene ends were 3 bases for V and 8 bases for J; bases not matched to a gene: 7.

The V gene is TRBV5-1, the J gene TRBJ1-2, with TRBD1 matching 10 bases. The CDR3 totals 15 residues. The trim removed 4 bases at V and 8 bases at J, leaving 11 bases unmatched. Germline CDR1 SGHRS, CDR2 YFSETQ. The CDR3 DNA sequence: TGCGCCAGCAGCGCCTCCGGGACAGGGGAATGGGGCTACACCTTC. It is translated as CASSASGTGEWGYTF.

This clonotype was picked up one time. The J gene is TRBJ2-1, the V gene TRBV15, with D unclear. The V end was cut by 0 bases, the J end by 5 bases, with 11 bases between. This CDR3 contains 15 residues. The germline gives CDR1 LNHNV, CDR2 YYDKDF (reference sequence). CDR3: CATSREPPRHNEQFF. Here the CDR3 DNA reads TGTGCCACCAGCAGAGAGCCACCCCGGCACAATGAGCAGTTCTTC.

V gene TRBV4-3 combines with J gene TRBJ2-7, with 8 bases lining up with TRBD2. Trimming at V came to 1 base and at J to 2 bases, leaving 10 bases not matched to a gene. This CDR3 comprises 17 residues. The germline gives CDR1 LGHNA, CDR2 YSLEER. The DNA for the CDR3 is TGCGCCAGCAGCCAAGGAAGGGAGGGGACTAGACCCTACGAGCAGTACTTC. It yields the protein CASSQGREGTRPYEQYF.

This clonotype was seen a few times. This sequence joins TRBV12-3 or TRBV12-4 and TRBJ2-7; the D call may be TRBD1 or TRBD2 (5 bases each). Trimming pared 4 bases from V and 7 bases from J, leaving 8 bases between. The CDR3 contains 11 residues. CDR3 nucleotides: TGTGCCAGCAGTTGGGACCTAGAGCAGTACTTC. The encoded protein is CASSWDLEQYF.

V usage is TRBV24-1 and J usage is TRBJ2-5, with 9 bases fitting TRBD1. CDR3 length equals 16 residues. The V gene end was trimmed by 3 bases and the J gene end by 2 bases; junction bases not matched to a gene: 6. Germline V gene lookup returns CDR1 KGHDR and CDR2 SFDVKD. DNA of the CDR3: TGTGCCACCAGTGATGGTGGGACAGGGAGGCAAGAGACCCAGTACTTC. Translation gives CATSDGGTGRQETQYF.

DNA of the CDR3: TGTGCCAGCAGCCCCCCGGAACAGACGAACACTGAAGCTTTCTTT. It specifies CASSPPEQTNTEAFF. The rearrangement uses TRBV7-9 and TRBJ1-1, with no clear D. The germline gives CDR1 SEHNR, CDR2 FQNEAQ (reference sequence). V was pared by 5 bases and J by 1 base, with 14 bases between. This CDR3 is 15 amino acids long.